The 21 T cell receptor beta chains presented below share a single source sample, sequenced in a study of blood T cell repertoires in COVID-19. Data came from immunoSEQ multiplex PCR; TCRdb stores just in-frame clones and leaves some out. Of roughly 130,000 clones in the sample, 90% are singletons; the top ten hold about 4%. Material: peripheral blood. Receptors originate from a man between 45 and 60 years old with active COVID-19.

The rearrangement uses TRBV6-5 and TRBJ2-2; 10 bases align to TRBD1. Germline V CDR1 and CDR2: MNHEY, SVGAGI. V trimming: 6 bases; J trimming: 4 bases; junction bases outside the gene matches: 2. The CDR3 spans 14 residues. This CDR3 is CASRTGGITGELFF. CDR3 DNA: TGTGCCAGCAGGACAGGGGGCATCACCGGGGAGCTGTTTTTT.

The V and J genes are TRBV5-8 and TRBJ1-5, with D hard to call. The CDR3 is 14 residues long. The germline V gene encodes CDR1 SGHTS and CDR2 YDEGEE. Trimming stripped 7 bases from V and 3 bases from J, with 14 bases between. This CDR3 reads CASSPGLDNQPQHF. The CDR3 DNA sequence: TGTGCCAGCTCCCCGGGTTTAGACAATCAGCCCCAGCATTTT.

The rearrangement links TRBV6-5 to TRBJ1-4; D is unresolved. The CDR3 is 14 residues long. V lost 5 bases and J lost 11, with 18 bases in between. Germline V gene lookup returns CDR1 MNHEY and CDR2 SVGAGI. The CDR3 region is CASSTMGVGGKLFF. In DNA form, the CDR3 reads TGTGCCAGCAGTACCATGGGTGTTGGAGGGAAACTGTTTTTT.

This clone was seen a few times. The rearrangement links TRBV6-6 to TRBJ1-5; TRBD1 matches 7 bases. This CDR3 contains 17 residues. With V trimmed by 5 bases and J by 2 bases, 12 bases remained unmatched. Germline CDR1 and CDR2: MNHNY and SVGAGI (reference sequence). The CDR3 reads CASSHRQGGLGNQPQHF. DNA for the CDR3: TGTGCCAGCAGTCACCGACAGGGCGGGTTGGGCAATCAGCCCCAGCATTTT.

V and J are TRBV7-9 and TRBJ2-1; 7 positions agree with TRBD2. Germline V gene data show CDR1 as SEHNR and CDR2 as FQNEAQ (reference sequence). The CDR3 sequence is 14 residues long. Trimming at V came to 1 base and at J to 3 bases, leaving 0 bases not matched to a gene. CDR3 bases: TGTGCCAGCAGCTTAGGGGAGGGCTACAATGAGCAGTTCTTC. The encoded protein is CASSLGEGYNEQFF. The variable domain in full, completed from reference TRBV7-9 and TRBJ2-1, reads DTGVSQNPRHKITKRGQNVTFRCDPISEHNRLYWYRQTLGQGPEFLTYFQNEAQLEKSRLLSDRFSAERPKGSFSTLEIQRTEQGDSAMYLCASSLGEGYNEQFFGPGTRLTVL.

The chain joins TRBV29-1 to TRBJ2-6, with TRBD2 as a possible D gene (5 bases). Germline V CDR1 and CDR2: SQVTM, ANQGSEA. V was shortened by 6 bases and J by 0 bases, with 30 bases between the two germline ends. This CDR3 is 21 amino acids long. CDR3 bases: TGCAGCGTGACCTTTGGGAGTTTGATTCTTTTCGTCCGCTCTGGGGCCAACGTCCTGACTTTC. Protein product: CSVTFGSLILFVRSGANVLTF.

The chain combines TRBV5-1 with TRBJ1-5, with 8 bases aligning to TRBD1. V was pared by 1 base and J by 6 bases, with 3 bases of the junction left unmatched. The CDR3 totals 14 residues. Per germline, CDR1 SGHRS and CDR2 YFSETQ. In DNA, the CDR3 is TGCGCCAGCAGCTTGATACAGGGGGGTCAGCCCCAGCATTTT. It is translated as CASSLIQGGQPQHF.

The chain uses TRBV11-1 and TRBJ2-3; a possible D gene is TRBD2 (5 bases). CDR1 and CDR2 (germline): SGHAT, FQDESV (reference sequence). Deletions cut 2 bases from V and 0 bases from J, with 9 bases between. This CDR3 has 15 residues. CDR3 DNA: TGTGCCAGCAGCTTACGGGATACCAGCACAGATACGCAGTATTTT. It encodes CASSLRDTSTDTQYF.

The V call is TRBV9, the J call TRBJ1-1; 12 bases map to TRBD1. The V gene's germline CDR1 is SGDLS and CDR2 YYNGEE. The junction had 5 bases not matched to a gene; V was cut back by 4 bases and J by 10 bases. The CDR3 runs to 13 residues. The CDR3 sequence is CASSTGTGGAAFF. The CDR3 bases are TGTGCCAGCAGCACTGGGACAGGGGGCGCAGCTTTCTTT.

The V and J genes are TRBV10-3 and TRBJ1-1; D gene ambiguous. Trimming shortened V by 7 bases and J by 6 bases, and 18 bases separated the two germline ends. In germline, CDR1 is ENHRY, CDR2 SYGVKD. The CDR3 covers 14 residues. CDR3 sequence reads: CAITKESEGSEAFF. The CDR3 region has the DNA TGTGCCATCACGAAGGAATCGGAGGGCTCTGAAGCTTTCTTT.

The chain is built from TRBV11-2 and TRBJ1-1; the D is unclear. This CDR3 has 15 amino acids. V lost 1 base and J 1 base, leaving 10 bases between the germline ends. Germline loops: CDR1 SGHAT, CDR2 FQNNGV. The CDR3: CASSLVSGSNTEAFF. For the CDR3, the DNA is TGTGCCAGCAGCTTAGTTTCAGGTTCGAACACTGAAGCTTTCTTT.

The chain uses TRBV5-1 and TRBJ2-2; TRBD1 matches at 8 bases. Germline-derived CDR1 and CDR2 are SGHRS and YFSETQ. V lost 4 bases and J lost 2; bases outside the gene matches: 7. The CDR3 has 16 residues. This CDR3 reads CASSHQGQANTGELFF. The CDR3 DNA is TGCGCCAGCAGCCATCAGGGACAGGCAAACACCGGGGAGCTGTTTTTT.

Only one count was recorded for this clone. This chain uses TRBV20-1 with TRBJ1-5; D remains ambiguous. The V end was cut by 3 bases, the J end by 4 bases, with 10 bases between. This CDR3 is 13 amino acids long. Germline assignment: CDR1 DFQATT and CDR2 SNEGSKA (reference sequence). CDR3 sequence: CSASFGLNQPQHF. CDR3 in DNA: TGCAGTGCTAGTTTCGGACTAAATCAGCCCCAGCATTTT.

The sample holds a few counts of this clone. This chain links TRBV6-1 with TRBJ1-3; D not certain. This CDR3 is 16 amino acids long. The germline gives CDR1 MNHNS, CDR2 SASEGT. V lost 2 bases and J 2 bases, leaving 13 bases between the germline ends. The CDR3 spells CASSELGSRTGNTIYF. Here the CDR3 DNA reads TGTGCCAGCAGTGAACTGGGCAGCCGAACTGGAAACACCATATATTTT.

A word on this clone: This sample also contains other DNA sequences that code for the same CDR3. The chain recombines TRBV20-1 with TRBJ1-5, with TRBD1 as a possible D gene (5 bases). V shed 3 bases and J shed 4 bases, with 13 bases lying between them. Germline CDR1 and CDR2: DFQATT and SNEGSKA (reference sequence). This CDR3 has 14 amino acids. CDR3 DNA: TGCAGTGCTAGTCGAGGACAACAAAATCAGCCCCAGCATTTT. As protein: CSASRGQQNQPQHF.

This chain links TRBV12-3 or TRBV12-4 with TRBJ2-3; D is unclear. The CDR3 is 13 amino acids. V lost 7 bases to trimming and J lost 0 bases, with 8 bases between them. The CDR3 loop reads CASTTRSTDTQYF. The CDR3 nucleotides read TGTGCCAGCACGACTCGGAGCACAGATACGCAGTATTTT.

This chain connects TRBV19 to TRBJ1-5; D is unclear. From germline, CDR1 is LNHDA and CDR2 SQIVND (reference sequence). The CDR3 is made up of 11 amino acids. V was trimmed by 7 bases and J by 4 bases, leaving 5 bases between them. DNA of the CDR3: TGTGCCAGTACCCTTAATCAGCCCCAGCATTTT. It is translated as CASTLNQPQHF.

The rearrangement joins TRBV2 to TRBJ1-6; a possible D gene is TRBD1 (6 bases). The CDR3 runs 14 residues. The V gene lost 3 bases and the J gene lost 7 bases, with 10 bases spanning the gap. Germline V gene data show CDR1 as SNHLY and CDR2 as FYNNEI. The CDR3 protein is CASSDWGLNSPLHF. The CDR3 DNA follows: TGTGCCAGCAGTGATTGGGGGCTGAATTCACCCCTCCACTTT.

V is TRBV11-3 and J is TRBJ2-5; D call uncertain. The CDR3 contains 15 residues. Trimming stripped 0 bases from V and 3 bases from J, with 11 bases between. Germline loops: CDR1 SGHNT, CDR2 YENEEA. The CDR3: CASSLEGQPKETQYF. CDR3 in DNA: TGTGCCAGCAGCTTAGAGGGCCAGCCAAAAGAGACCCAGTACTTC.

This chain uses TRBV6-5 with TRBJ2-3, with TRBD2 matching over 7 bases. CDR3 length: 14 residues. The J segment lost 3 bases and the V segment lost 2 bases, leaving 2 bases of the junction unmatched. The germline gives CDR1 MNHEY, CDR2 SVGAGI. CDR3 DNA: TGTGCCAGCAGTTACCAGGGAGGGACAGATACGCAGTATTTT. It is translated as CASSYQGGTDTQYF.

This clone was observed once. The J gene is TRBJ1-2, the V gene TRBV24-1, with D perhaps TRBD1 (5 bases). This CDR3 spans 13 amino acids. Germline lookup yields CDR1 KGHDR and CDR2 SFDVKD. Trimming pared 4 bases from V and 2 bases from J, leaving 7 bases between. The CDR3 nucleotides read TGTGCCACCAGTGAACCAGGGAACTATGGCTACACCTTC. Encoded protein: CATSEPGNYGYTF.